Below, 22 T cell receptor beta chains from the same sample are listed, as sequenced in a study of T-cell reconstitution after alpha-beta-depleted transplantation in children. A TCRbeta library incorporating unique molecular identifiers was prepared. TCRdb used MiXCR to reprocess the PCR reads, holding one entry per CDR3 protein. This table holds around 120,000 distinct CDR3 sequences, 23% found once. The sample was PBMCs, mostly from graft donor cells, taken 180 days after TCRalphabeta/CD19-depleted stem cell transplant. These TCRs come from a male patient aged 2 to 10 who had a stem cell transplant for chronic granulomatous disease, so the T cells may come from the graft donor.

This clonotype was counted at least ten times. The DNA of the CDR3 is TGCAGTGCTAGAGATCAGCACAGGAGCTCCTACGAGCAGTACTTC. It yields the protein CSARDQHRSSYEQYF. The rearrangement uses TRBV20-1 and TRBJ2-7; possibly TRBD1 for D (5 bases). Germline assignment: CDR1 DFQATT and CDR2 SNEGSKA (reference sequence). The CDR3 sequence is 15 residues long. Trimming left V 0 bases short and J 0 bases short, with 12 bases between.

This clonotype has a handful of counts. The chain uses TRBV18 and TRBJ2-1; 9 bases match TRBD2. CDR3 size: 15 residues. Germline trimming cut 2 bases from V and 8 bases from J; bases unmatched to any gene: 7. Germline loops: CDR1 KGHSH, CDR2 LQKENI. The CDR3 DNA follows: TGTGCCAGCTCACCATTAGCGGGAGTTCGGGATGAGCAGTTCTTC. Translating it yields CASSPLAGVRDEQFF.

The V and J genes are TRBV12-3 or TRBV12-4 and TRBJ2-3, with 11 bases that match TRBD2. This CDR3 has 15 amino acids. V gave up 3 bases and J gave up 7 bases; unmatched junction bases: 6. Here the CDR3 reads CASSLVAGGLHTQYF. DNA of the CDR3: TGTGCCAGCAGTTTGGTAGCGGGAGGGCTTCATACGCAGTATTTT.

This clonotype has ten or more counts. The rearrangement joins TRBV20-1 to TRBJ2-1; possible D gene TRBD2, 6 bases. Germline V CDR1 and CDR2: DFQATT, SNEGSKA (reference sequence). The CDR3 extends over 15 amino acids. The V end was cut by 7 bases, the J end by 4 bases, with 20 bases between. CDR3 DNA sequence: TGCAGTGTAGGGTCACCGGGAGTGGGTTACAATGAGCAGTTCTTC. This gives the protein CSVGSPGVGYNEQFF.

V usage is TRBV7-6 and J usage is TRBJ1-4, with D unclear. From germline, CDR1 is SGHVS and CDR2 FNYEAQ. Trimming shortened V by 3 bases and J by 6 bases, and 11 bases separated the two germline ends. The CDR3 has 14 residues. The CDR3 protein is CASSFNGKYEKLFF. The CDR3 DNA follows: TGTGCCAGCAGCTTTAACGGGAAGTATGAAAAACTGTTTTTT. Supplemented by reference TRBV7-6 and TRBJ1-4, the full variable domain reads GAGVSQSPRYKVTKRGQDVALRCDPISGHVSLYWYRQALGQGPEFLTYFNYEAQQDKSGLPNDRFSAERPEGSISTLTIQRTEQRDSAMYRCASSFNGKYEKLFFGSGTQLSVL.

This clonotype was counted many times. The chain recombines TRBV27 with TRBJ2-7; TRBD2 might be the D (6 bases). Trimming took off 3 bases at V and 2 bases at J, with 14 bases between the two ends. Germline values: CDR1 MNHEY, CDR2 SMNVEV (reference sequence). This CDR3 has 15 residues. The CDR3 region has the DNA TGTGCCAGCAGTTTTGGGGGAGGAGTTCCCTACGAGCAGTACTTC. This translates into CASSFGGGVPYEQYF.

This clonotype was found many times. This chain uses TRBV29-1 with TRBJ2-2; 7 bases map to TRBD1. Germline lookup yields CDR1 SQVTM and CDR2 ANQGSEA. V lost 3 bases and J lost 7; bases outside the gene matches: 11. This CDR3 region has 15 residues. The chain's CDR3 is CSVERDRDGYGELFF. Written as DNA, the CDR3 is TGCAGCGTTGAGAGAGACAGGGACGGTTACGGGGAGCTGTTTTTT.

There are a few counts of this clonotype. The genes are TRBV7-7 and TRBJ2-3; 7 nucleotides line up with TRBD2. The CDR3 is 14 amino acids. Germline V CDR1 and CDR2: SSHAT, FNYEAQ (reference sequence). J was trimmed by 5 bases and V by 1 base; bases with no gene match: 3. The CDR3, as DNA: TGTGCCAGCAGCTTAGGCGGGAGTGGAGATACGCAGTATTTT. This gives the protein CASSLGGSGDTQYF.

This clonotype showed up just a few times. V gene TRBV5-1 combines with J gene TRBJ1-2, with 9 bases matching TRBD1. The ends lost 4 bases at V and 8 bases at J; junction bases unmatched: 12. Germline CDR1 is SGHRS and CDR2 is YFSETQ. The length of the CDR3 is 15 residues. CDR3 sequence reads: CASSPGQGGSLGYTF. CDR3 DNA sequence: TGCGCCAGCAGCCCGGGACAGGGAGGCTCTTTGGGCTACACCTTC.

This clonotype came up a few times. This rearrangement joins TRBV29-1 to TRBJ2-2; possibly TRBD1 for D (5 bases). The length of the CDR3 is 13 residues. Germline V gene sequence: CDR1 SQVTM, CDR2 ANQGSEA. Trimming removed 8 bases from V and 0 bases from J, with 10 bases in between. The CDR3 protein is CSSTVANTGELFF. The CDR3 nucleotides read TGCAGCTCGACAGTCGCGAACACCGGGGAGCTGTTTTTT.

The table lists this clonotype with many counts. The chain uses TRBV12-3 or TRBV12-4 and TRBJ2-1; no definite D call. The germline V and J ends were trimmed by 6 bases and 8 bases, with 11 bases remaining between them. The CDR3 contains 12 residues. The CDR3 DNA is TGTGCCAGCAGACGCGATAGGGATGAGCAGTTCTTC. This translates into CASRRDRDEQFF.

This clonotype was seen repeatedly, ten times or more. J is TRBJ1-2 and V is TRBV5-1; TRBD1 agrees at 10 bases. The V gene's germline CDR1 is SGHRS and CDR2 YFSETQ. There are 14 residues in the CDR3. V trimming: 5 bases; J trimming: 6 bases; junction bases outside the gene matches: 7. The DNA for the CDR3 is TGCGCCAGCAGGTTCGGGACAGGGGAAGATGGCTACACCTTC. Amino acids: CASRFGTGEDGYTF.

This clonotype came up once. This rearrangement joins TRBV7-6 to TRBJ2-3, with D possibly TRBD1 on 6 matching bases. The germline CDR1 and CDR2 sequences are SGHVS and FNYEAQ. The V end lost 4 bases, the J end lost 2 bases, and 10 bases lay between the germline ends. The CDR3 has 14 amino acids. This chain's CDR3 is CASSYRTATDTQYF. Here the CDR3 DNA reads TGTGCCAGCAGCTACCGGACAGCCACAGATACGCAGTATTTT.

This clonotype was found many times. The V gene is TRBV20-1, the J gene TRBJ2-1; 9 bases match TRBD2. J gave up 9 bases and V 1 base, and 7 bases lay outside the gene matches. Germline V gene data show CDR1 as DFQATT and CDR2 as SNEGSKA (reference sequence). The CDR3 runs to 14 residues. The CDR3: CSARAGGRVGEQFF. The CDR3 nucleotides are TGCAGTGCTAGAGCGGGCGGGAGGGTAGGTGAGCAGTTCTTC.

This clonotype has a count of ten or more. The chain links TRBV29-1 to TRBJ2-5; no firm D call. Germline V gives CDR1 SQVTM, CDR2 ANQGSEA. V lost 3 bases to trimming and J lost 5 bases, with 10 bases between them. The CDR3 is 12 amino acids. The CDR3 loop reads CSVEPGVETQYF. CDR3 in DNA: TGCAGCGTTGAGCCCGGTGTGGAGACCCAGTACTTC.

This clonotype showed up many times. The CDR3 sequence: CSARRLAGNNEQFF. In nucleotides, the CDR3 is TGCAGTGCTAGAAGGCTAGCGGGTAACAATGAGCAGTTCTTC. The J gene is TRBJ2-1, the V gene TRBV20-1, with TRBD2 matching 8 bases. This CDR3 has 14 amino acids. The ends lost 2 bases at V and 5 bases at J; junction bases unmatched: 5. Germline values: CDR1 DFQATT, CDR2 SNEGSKA (reference sequence).

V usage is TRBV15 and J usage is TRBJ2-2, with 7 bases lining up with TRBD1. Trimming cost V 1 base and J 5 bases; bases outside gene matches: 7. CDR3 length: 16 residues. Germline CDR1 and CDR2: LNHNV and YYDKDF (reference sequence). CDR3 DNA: TGTGCCACCAGCAGAGGACAGGGAAGGTGGACCGGGGAGCTGTTTTTT. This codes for CATSRGQGRWTGELFF.

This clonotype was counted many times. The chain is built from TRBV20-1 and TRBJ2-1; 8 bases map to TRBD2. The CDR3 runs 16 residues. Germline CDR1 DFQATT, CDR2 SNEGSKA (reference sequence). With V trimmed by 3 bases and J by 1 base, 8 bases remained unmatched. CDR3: CSARSIAGLSYNEQFF. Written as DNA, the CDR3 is TGCAGTGCTAGGTCTATAGCGGGGCTGTCCTACAATGAGCAGTTCTTC.

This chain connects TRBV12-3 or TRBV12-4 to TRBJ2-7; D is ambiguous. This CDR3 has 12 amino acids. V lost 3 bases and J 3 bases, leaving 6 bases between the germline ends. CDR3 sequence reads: CASSFFYYEQYF. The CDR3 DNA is TGTGCCAGCAGTTTTTTCTACTACGAGCAGTACTTC.

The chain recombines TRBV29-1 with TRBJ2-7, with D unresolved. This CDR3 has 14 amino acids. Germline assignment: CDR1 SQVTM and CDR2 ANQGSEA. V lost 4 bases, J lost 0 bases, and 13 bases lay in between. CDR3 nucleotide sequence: TGCAGCGTTGGGCGAGAGTTGAGCTCCTACGAGCAGTACTTC. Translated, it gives CSVGRELSSYEQYF.

The CDR3, as DNA: TGTGCCAGCAGATTACAGGGGCAAGAGACCCAGTACTTC. This sequence encodes CASRLQGQETQYF. The chain carries TRBV12-3 or TRBV12-4 and TRBJ2-5; the match to TRBD1 covers 7 bases. CDR3 length: 13 amino acids. The junction had 3 bases not matched to a gene; V was cut back by 6 bases and J by 2 bases.

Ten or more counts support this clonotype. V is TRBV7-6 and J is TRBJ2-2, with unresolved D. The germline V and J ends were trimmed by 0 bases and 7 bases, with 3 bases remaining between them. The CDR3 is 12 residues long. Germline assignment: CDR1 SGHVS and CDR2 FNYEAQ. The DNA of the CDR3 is TGTGCCAGCAGCTTAGCTGGCGGGGAGCTGTTTTTT. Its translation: CASSLAGGELFF.